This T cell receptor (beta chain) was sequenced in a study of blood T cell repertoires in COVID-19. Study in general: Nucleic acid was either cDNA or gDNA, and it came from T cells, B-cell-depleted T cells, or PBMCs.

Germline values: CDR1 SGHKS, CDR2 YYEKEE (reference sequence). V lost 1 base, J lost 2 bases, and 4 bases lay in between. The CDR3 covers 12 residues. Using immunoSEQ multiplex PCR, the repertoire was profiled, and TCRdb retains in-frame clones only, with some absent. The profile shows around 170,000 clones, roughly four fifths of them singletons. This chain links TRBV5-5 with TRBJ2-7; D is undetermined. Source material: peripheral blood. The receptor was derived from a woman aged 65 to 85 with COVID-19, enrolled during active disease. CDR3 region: CASSLSAYEQYF. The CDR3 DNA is TGTGCCAGCAGCTTGTCTGCCTACGAGCAGTACTTC.